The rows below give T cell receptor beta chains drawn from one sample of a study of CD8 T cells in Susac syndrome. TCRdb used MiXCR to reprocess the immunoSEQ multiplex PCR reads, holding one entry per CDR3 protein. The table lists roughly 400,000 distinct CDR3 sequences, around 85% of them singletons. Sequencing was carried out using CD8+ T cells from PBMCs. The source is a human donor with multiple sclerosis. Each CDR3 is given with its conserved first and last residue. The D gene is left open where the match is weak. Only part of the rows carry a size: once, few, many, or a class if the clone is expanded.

cdr3_nt: TGTGCCAGCAGCCCCTTCCTGCGGGAGGGCCTCTCGTCCTACGAGCAGTACTTC; cdr3_aa: CASSPFLREGLSSYEQYF; d_call: TRBD2; j_call: TRBJ2-7; v_call: TRBV7-6; clone_size: once
cdr3_nt: TGTGCCAGCAGTTGGGTAGCGGGGGTCTCCTACAATGAGCAGTTCTTC; cdr3_aa: CASSWVAGVSYNEQFF; d_call: TRBD2; j_call: TRBJ2-1; v_call: TRBV6-2/TRBV6-3; clone_size: few
cdr3_nt: TGTGCCAGCAGTGCACTAGCGGGAGCCTTGGATGAGCAGTTCTTC; cdr3_aa: CASSALAGALDEQFF; d_call: TRBD2; j_call: TRBJ2-1; v_call: TRBV2; clone_size: .
cdr3_nt: TGTGCCATCAGTGTTTCAGCGGTCGGCTACACCTTC; cdr3_aa: CAISVSAVGYTF; d_call: .; j_call: TRBJ1-2; v_call: TRBV10-3; clone_size: .
cdr3_nt: TGTGCCATCAGTGATGACGGGGGCTCCTACAATGAGCAGTTCTTC; cdr3_aa: CAISDDGGSYNEQFF; d_call: .; j_call: TRBJ2-1; v_call: TRBV10-3; clone_size: .
cdr3_nt: TGTGCCAGCAGCCGATTGGGGCAGGGTCCGTCCTACGAGCAGTACTTC; cdr3_aa: CASSRLGQGPSYEQYF; d_call: .; j_call: TRBJ2-7; v_call: TRBV7-9; clone_size: .
cdr3_nt: TGCAGTGCTAGAGATGACAGGGGGCGGAATCAGCCCCAGCATTTT; cdr3_aa: CSARDDRGRNQPQHF; d_call: TRBD1; j_call: TRBJ1-5; v_call: TRBV20-1; clone_size: .
cdr3_nt: TGTGCCAGCAGTTCCCCACTAGCGGGAGCCTACGAGCAGTACTTC; cdr3_aa: CASSSPLAGAYEQYF; d_call: TRBD2; j_call: TRBJ2-7; v_call: TRBV28; clone_size: .
cdr3_nt: TGTGCCAGTAGTATAGAAGGGGGCGGCAATCAGCCCCAGCATTTT; cdr3_aa: CASSIEGGGNQPQHF; d_call: TRBD1; j_call: TRBJ1-5; v_call: TRBV19; clone_size: .
cdr3_nt: TGTGCCAGCAGCCGCTTACGGACGGCATACAATGAGCAGTTCTTC; cdr3_aa: CASSRLRTAYNEQFF; d_call: .; j_call: TRBJ2-1; v_call: TRBV7-8; clone_size: .
cdr3_nt: TGTGCCAGCAGCCAACAGACTGAGAACACCGGGGAGCTGTTTTTT; cdr3_aa: CASSQQTENTGELFF; d_call: .; j_call: TRBJ2-2; v_call: TRBV9; clone_size: .
cdr3_nt: TGTGCCCTCCAAAAGGAAGGGATCTACAATGAGCAGTTCTTC; cdr3_aa: CALQKEGIYNEQFF; d_call: .; j_call: TRBJ2-1; v_call: TRBV10-3; clone_size: .
cdr3_nt: TGTGCCAGACCGGGACAGGATGACTATGGCTACACCTTC; cdr3_aa: CARPGQDDYGYTF; d_call: TRBD1; j_call: TRBJ1-2; v_call: TRBV2; clone_size: .
cdr3_nt: TGTGCCAGCAGTTCAAACCGGGAGGGCCAGATCGAGCAGTACTTC; cdr3_aa: CASSSNREGQIEQYF; d_call: TRBD2; j_call: TRBJ2-7; v_call: TRBV13; clone_size: .
cdr3_nt: TGTGCCAGCACCCTTCACTTATCGGCCGGAAACACCATATATTTT; cdr3_aa: CASTLHLSAGNTIYF; d_call: .; j_call: TRBJ1-3; v_call: TRBV4-2; clone_size: .
cdr3_nt: TGTGCCAGTAGGACAGGGTTGGGTAATGAAAAACTGTTTTTT; cdr3_aa: CASRTGLGNEKLFF; d_call: TRBD1; j_call: TRBJ1-4; v_call: TRBV19; clone_size: .
cdr3_nt: TGCGCCAGCAGCCAAGATGGGACAGGGCAGTTCTTC; cdr3_aa: CASSQDGTGQFF; d_call: TRBD1; j_call: TRBJ2-1; v_call: TRBV4-1; clone_size: .
cdr3_nt: TGTGCCAGCGGTCGAAGCTCCTACGAGCAGTACTTC; cdr3_aa: CASGRSSYEQYF; d_call: .; j_call: TRBJ2-7; v_call: TRBV5-4; clone_size: .
cdr3_nt: TGTGCCAGCAGCTTAGATAGTAGTTGGGAGACCCAGTACTTC; cdr3_aa: CASSLDSSWETQYF; d_call: .; j_call: TRBJ2-5; v_call: TRBV11-2; clone_size: .
cdr3_nt: TGTGCCAGCAGTTCCTTACGGTCTCTGGTAGGGACCCAGTACTTC; cdr3_aa: CASSSLRSLVGTQYF; d_call: .; j_call: TRBJ2-5; v_call: TRBV27; clone_size: .
cdr3_nt: TGTGCCAGCAGTGAGCTTTGGCAGGGGGCCGTCTACACTGAAGCTTTCTTT; cdr3_aa: CASSELWQGAVYTEAFF; d_call: TRBD1; j_call: TRBJ1-1; v_call: TRBV2; clone_size: .
cdr3_nt: TGTGCCAGTAGTATCCGACAGGGGAGTCGCTATGGCTACACCTTC; cdr3_aa: CASSIRQGSRYGYTF; d_call: TRBD1; j_call: TRBJ1-2; v_call: TRBV19; clone_size: .
cdr3_nt: TGTGCCAGCAGACCCCTACAGACAGACAATACCTACGAGCAGTACTTC; cdr3_aa: CASRPLQTDNTYEQYF; d_call: .; j_call: TRBJ2-7; v_call: TRBV28; clone_size: .
cdr3_nt: TGTGCCAGCAGCTCGGAGACTAGCGGGGTAAACAATGAGCAGTTCTTC; cdr3_aa: CASSSETSGVNNEQFF; d_call: TRBD2; j_call: TRBJ2-1; v_call: TRBV7-9; clone_size: .
cdr3_nt: TGTGCCAGCAGCACTAGCGGGAGGCCCTACGAGCAGTACTTC; cdr3_aa: CASSTSGRPYEQYF; d_call: TRBD2; j_call: TRBJ2-7; v_call: TRBV9; clone_size: .
cdr3_nt: TGTGCCAGCAGTGGGGCAGGGACCTACTTCTACGAGCAGTACTTC; cdr3_aa: CASSGAGTYFYEQYF; d_call: .; j_call: TRBJ2-7; v_call: TRBV6-1; clone_size: .
cdr3_nt: TGTGCCAGCAGCACACCGGGACAGGGCTACAATGAGCAGTTCTTC; cdr3_aa: CASSTPGQGYNEQFF; d_call: TRBD1; j_call: TRBJ2-1; v_call: TRBV7-6; clone_size: .
cdr3_nt: TGTGCCAGCAGCTTAGGGTTGGGGGAGGCCCAGTACTTC; cdr3_aa: CASSLGLGEAQYF; d_call: .; j_call: TRBJ2-5; v_call: TRBV7-2; clone_size: .
cdr3_nt: TGCAGTGCTGAGGCTAAGCCGCCTTCCTACGAGCAGTACTTC; cdr3_aa: CSAEAKPPSYEQYF; d_call: .; j_call: TRBJ2-7; v_call: TRBV20-1; clone_size: .
cdr3_nt: TGTGCCAGCCATCCGACGGCGGCTAGCTTCCATGAGCAGTTCTTC; cdr3_aa: CASHPTAASFHEQFF; d_call: .; j_call: TRBJ2-1; v_call: TRBV6-4; clone_size: .
cdr3_nt: TGTGCCAGCAGTACAATAGCGGGGGTCCTTCGGGAGCAGTTCTTC; cdr3_aa: CASSTIAGVLREQFF; d_call: TRBD2; j_call: TRBJ2-1; v_call: TRBV27; clone_size: .
cdr3_nt: TGTGCCAGCAGCCCTGGGCAGGGTGGCTCCCGAGAAGCTTTCTTT; cdr3_aa: CASSPGQGGSREAFF; d_call: .; j_call: TRBJ1-1; v_call: TRBV5-6; clone_size: .
cdr3_nt: TGTGCCAGCAGCTTAGTCCAACAGGGGGGGTATGGCTACACCTTC; cdr3_aa: CASSLVQQGGYGYTF; d_call: TRBD1; j_call: TRBJ1-2; v_call: TRBV11-2; clone_size: .
cdr3_nt: TGTGCCAGCAGCGAGACAGGGCTGAATGGCTACACCTTC; cdr3_aa: CASSETGLNGYTF; d_call: TRBD1; j_call: TRBJ1-2; v_call: TRBV12-3/TRBV12-4; clone_size: .
cdr3_nt: TGTGCCAGTAGTGAGGGACTAGCGGCCTACAATGAGCAGTTCTTC; cdr3_aa: CASSEGLAAYNEQFF; d_call: TRBD2; j_call: TRBJ2-1; v_call: TRBV19; clone_size: .
cdr3_nt: TGTGCCTGGATGCATCTTGGGGAGCAGTACTTC; cdr3_aa: CAWMHLGEQYF; d_call: .; j_call: TRBJ2-7; v_call: TRBV30; clone_size: .
cdr3_nt: TGTGCCACAACGAAACAGGGGAACACTGAAGCTTTCTTT; cdr3_aa: CATTKQGNTEAFF; d_call: .; j_call: TRBJ1-1; v_call: TRBV2; clone_size: .
cdr3_nt: TGTGCCAGCGGAGGGCTAGGGGGCGCTGGGAACTATGGCTACACCTTC; cdr3_aa: CASGGLGGAGNYGYTF; d_call: TRBD1; j_call: TRBJ1-2; v_call: TRBV2; clone_size: .
cdr3_nt: TGTGCCAGCAGCGTACAGGGGGAGGGACACACCGGGGAGCTGTTTTTT; cdr3_aa: CASSVQGEGHTGELFF; d_call: .; j_call: TRBJ2-2; v_call: TRBV9; clone_size: .
cdr3_nt: TGTGCCAGCATTTCCCAGGCGGGGTCCCTTCGGGGCAACAATGAGCAGTTCTTC; cdr3_aa: CASISQAGSLRGNNEQFF; d_call: .; j_call: TRBJ2-1; v_call: TRBV6-5; clone_size: .